The sequence of this T cell receptor (beta chain) was determined in a study of OX40 agonist ivuxolimab in advanced cancers. Overall study context: Patients were given ivuxolimab, an antibody that agonizes OX40 (CD134). Whole-study findings and limits: Not determined was the antigen specificity of the expanded peripheral T cells.

TCRdb keeps only in-frame clones here, not all; method: immunoSEQ multiplex PCR. The table records roughly 61,000 clones, approximately 88% of them present only once. As concerns this clone: No antigen is known for it.

The germline CDR1 and CDR2 sequences are LNHDA and SQIVND (reference sequence). Trimming removed 10 bases from V and 4 bases from J; junction bases left unmatched: 8. The CDR3 sequence is 13 residues long. The specimen comprised CD4+ or CD8+ T cells sorted from blood, sampled in a trial of the OX40 agonist ivuxolimab. V gene TRBV19 combines with J gene TRBJ2-3; 7 bases are a match to TRBD2. This clonotype originated in an adult with an advanced solid tumor such as melanoma, head and neck, liver or kidney cancer. As DNA, the CDR3 is TGTGCCACCTGGGGGGGTAGCTCAGATACGCAGTATTTT. It yields the protein CATWGGSSDTQYF. Variable domain in full (rest from reference TRBV19 and TRBJ2-3): DGGITQSPKYLFRKEGQNVTLSCEQNLNHDAMYWYRQDPGQGLRLIYYSQIVNDFQKGDIAEGYSVSREKKESFPLTVTSAQKNPTAFYLCATWGGSSDTQYFGPGTRLTVL.